This is a list of T cell receptor beta chains from one sample in a study of T-cell memory formation after mild COVID-19. One entry per CDR3 protein, called by TCRdb with MiXCR from the 5' RACE reads. This table has hundreds of thousands of distinct CDR3 sequences, roughly 22% appearing once. The sequenced material came from PBMCs or a T cell subset sorted from them (not recorded which). The receptors were sampled from an adult woman who had mild COVID-19 (a few samples of this study predate the infection). Cell type and time point are not known. Both conserved end residues are part of each CDR3. Each record gives: CDR3 DNA, CDR3 protein, clone size, V gene, D gene, J gene. A D gene is named only where the DNA matches it firmly. For some rows the clone size is stated as once, few or many, or as a class when expanded; others skip it.

TGTGCCAGCAGCGGGCTACTAGCGGCCTCCTACGAGCAGTACTTC CASSGLLAASYEQYF few TRBV7-9 TRBD2 TRBJ2-7
TGCAGCGGCAACCCTGAGGACCGCGTAAGCTACACCTTC CSGNPEDRVSYTF few TRBV29-1 NA TRBJ1-2
TGTGCCAGCAGCCAAGATGGGCCGGGGGGGGCCTACGAGCAGTACTTC CASSQDGPGGAYEQYF NA TRBV4-2 TRBD2 TRBJ2-7
TGTGCCAGCAGTTTATTCGGGGGAACCTACGAGCAGTACTTC CASSLFGGTYEQYF few TRBV12-3/TRBV12-4 NA TRBJ2-7
TGCAGTGCTACGGGACAGGGACCCTACGAGCAGTACTTC CSATGQGPYEQYF NA TRBV20-1 TRBD1 TRBJ2-7
TGTGCCAGCTCGCTACAGGGACCCAGGTCCTACAATGAGCAGTTCTTC CASSLQGPRSYNEQFF once TRBV18 NA TRBJ2-1
TGTGCCACCTCACCCTTTCGGACCGGGGAGCTGTTTTTT CATSPFRTGELFF NA TRBV12-3/TRBV12-4 NA TRBJ2-2
TGCGCCAGCACCCTTCGACAGGGCGATTCACCCCTCCACTTT CASTLRQGDSPLHF NA TRBV5-1 TRBD1 TRBJ1-6
TGTGCCACCAGTGATCCAGGGATTCCGGACGAGCAGTACTTC CATSDPGIPDEQYF few TRBV24-1 NA TRBJ2-7
TGTGCTAGTGGTTTGAAGCGGAGTTTGAGACTGGGGGAAGCTTTCTTT CASGLKRSLRLGEAFF NA TRBV12-5 NA TRBJ1-1
TGTGCCAGCAGCTTAGGGGGCCTCGGGGGGCGGGCGAAAAACATTCAGTACTTC CASSLGGLGGRAKNIQYF NA TRBV7-6 NA TRBJ2-4
TGTGCCAGCAGTTTATGGAGGGGCAGGGAAATTTCCTACGAGCAGTACTTC CASSLWRGREISYEQYF few TRBV12-3/TRBV12-4 NA TRBJ2-7
TGCAGTGCTAGAGTCCTCGGGGGGGGCTACAATGAGCAGTTCTTC CSARVLGGGYNEQFF few TRBV20-1 TRBD2 TRBJ2-1
TGTGCCACCAGTGGGGGCAGACAGGGGGCAAATGAGCAGTTCTTC CATSGGRQGANEQFF few TRBV24-1 TRBD1 TRBJ2-1
TGCGCCAGCAGCCAAGATCGTGGCACTAGCGGGGTAAATGAGCAGTTCTTC CASSQDRGTSGVNEQFF NA TRBV4-3 TRBD2 TRBJ2-1
TGTGCCAGCAGGGAACAGGGGGCAGGGCAGCCCCAGCATTTT CASREQGAGQPQHF NA TRBV6-1 TRBD1 TRBJ1-5
TGTGCCAGCAGCTTAGGCCTGTCAGGCTCCTACAATGAGCAGTTCTTC CASSLGLSGSYNEQFF NA TRBV7-6 NA TRBJ2-1
TGTGCCAGCTCGCCTCGGGAGTCCCCAACCTACGAGCAGTACTTC CASSPRESPTYEQYF NA TRBV18 NA TRBJ2-7
TGTGCCTGGAGTACCGGGACTCAAGAGACCCAGTACTTC CAWSTGTQETQYF few TRBV30 NA TRBJ2-5
TGTGCCAGCAGGCGTCCCGGAGCGCAATCCTACGAGCAGTACTTC CASRRPGAQSYEQYF NA TRBV27 NA TRBJ2-7
TGTGCCAGCAGGAACAGTGGTGGGGTTGAAAAACTGTTTTTT CASRNSGGVEKLFF NA TRBV28 NA TRBJ1-4
TGTGCCAGCAGTGCAGACCAGACAGGGCGAAACGAGCAGTACTTC CASSADQTGRNEQYF NA TRBV12-3/TRBV12-4 TRBD1 TRBJ2-7
TGTGCCTGGAGTGTGTGGGCGGGGGGCAGCACAGATACGCAGTATTTT CAWSVWAGGSTDTQYF few TRBV30 TRBD2 TRBJ2-3
TGTGCCAGCAGTGAAGGAGCGGGAGCAGCCTACAATGAGCAGTTCTTC CASSEGAGAAYNEQFF NA TRBV2 TRBD2 TRBJ2-1
TGTGCCAGCAGCCCCACCTTTTGGAGTCTCACAGATACGCAGTATTTT CASSPTFWSLTDTQYF few TRBV6-5 NA TRBJ2-3
TGTGCCAGCAGCCGGGGTGGTGCGGGCGAGCAGTTCTTC CASSRGGAGEQFF few TRBV7-6 NA TRBJ2-1
TGCAGTGCGAGAGGACTGGAAGAGACCCAGTACTTC CSARGLEETQYF many TRBV20-1 NA TRBJ2-5